Reported below is one T cell receptor beta chain. Its antigen remains unidentified. A much larger clone sits a single nucleotide away, making a read error possible. V gave up 11 bases and J gave up 2 bases; unmatched junction bases: 11. The CDR3 runs to 14 residues. Germline CDR1 and CDR2: LNHDA and SQIVND (reference sequence). Exclusion followed for patients with uncontrolled infection, other autoimmune disease, pregnancy or lactation. This sample was included in a study of T cells in Graves' hyperthyroidism and ophthalmopathy. Study at large: Before treatment of any kind, peripheral blood was taken at initial diagnosis.

What was amplified from RNA transcripts were TCR beta CDR3 regions. The TCR CDR3 was amplified in a first-round RT-PCR using the HTBI primer set. TCRdb processed the multiplex PCR reads anew with MiXCR; each CDR3 protein has one entry. The repertoire consists of about 840,000 distinct CDR3 sequences, with over 35% occurring once and the leading ten covering 8.9%. Overall study results and limits: Model output signaled ophthalmopathy a median 6.5 months ahead of onset.

Material: blood. The chain recombines TRBV19 with TRBJ2-5; 7 bases agree with TRBD2. The receptor comes from a young man with Graves' hyperthyroidism. The CDR3 bases are TGTGCCGGTACCGATGGCGGGAGTCAAGAGACCCAGTACTTC. Translating gives CAGTDGGSQETQYF.